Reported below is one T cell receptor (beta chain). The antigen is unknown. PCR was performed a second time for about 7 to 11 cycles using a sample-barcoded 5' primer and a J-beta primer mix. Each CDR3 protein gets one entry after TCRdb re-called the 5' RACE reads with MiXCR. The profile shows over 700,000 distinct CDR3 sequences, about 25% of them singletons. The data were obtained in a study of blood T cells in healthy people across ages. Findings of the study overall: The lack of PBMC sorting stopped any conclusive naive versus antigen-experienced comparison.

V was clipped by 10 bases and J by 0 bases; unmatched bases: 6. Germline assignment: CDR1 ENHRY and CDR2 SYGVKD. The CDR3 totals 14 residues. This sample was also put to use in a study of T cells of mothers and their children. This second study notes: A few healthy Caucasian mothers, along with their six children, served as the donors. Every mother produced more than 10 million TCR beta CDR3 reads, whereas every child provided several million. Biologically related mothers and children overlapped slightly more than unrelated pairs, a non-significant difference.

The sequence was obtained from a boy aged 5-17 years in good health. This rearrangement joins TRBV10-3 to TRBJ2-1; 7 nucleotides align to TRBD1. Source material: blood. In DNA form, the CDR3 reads TGTGCCACCGAACAGGGGCCCTCCTACAATGAGCAGTTCTTC. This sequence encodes CATEQGPSYNEQFF.